This TCR beta chain was sequenced for a study of blood T cell repertoires in COVID-19. On the study more broadly: There were acute and convalescent COVID-19 samples, and they came from the United States, Italy and Spain.

Only in-frame clones appear in the TCRdb table, and some are missing; sequencing was by immunoSEQ multiplex PCR. The sample has 300,000 to 350,000 clones, around 89% seen once. Seattle's enrolled individuals joined amid active infection and were then monitored longitudinally. The germline V and J ends were trimmed by 1 base and 4 bases, with 14 bases remaining between them. Germline CDR1 LGHDT, CDR2 YNNKEL (reference sequence). The CDR3 is 16 residues long. V and J are TRBV3-1 (or the pseudogene TRBV3-2) and TRBJ1-5, with D perhaps matching TRBD1 (6 bases). The TCR comes from a woman aged 40 to 50 with COVID-19, enrolled during active disease. The specimen sequenced was peripheral blood. This chain's CDR3 is CASSQVPSRGNQPQHF. The DNA of the CDR3 is TGTGCCAGCAGCCAAGTCCCGAGCAGGGGAAATCAGCCCCAGCATTTT.